The clone carrying this T cell receptor (beta chain) was detected ten times or more. Its target is not known. The record originates from a study of T cells after yellow fever vaccination. Overall study context: With SMART-Seq v4 Ultra Low Input, the fractions containing low cell numbers were prepared. Findings and caveats of the study: Some clonotypes, a small share, were shared between CD4 and CD8 compartments. High-abundance clonotypes from the bulk population could contaminate FACS-sorted repertoires.

V lost 0 bases and J lost 0, with 7 bases in between. Per the germline V gene, CDR1 is MGHRA and CDR2 is YSYEKL. This CDR3 contains 15 residues. Conversion of TCR transcripts into cDNA relied on 5'RACE template switching, which added a universal primer site and UMIs. Each CDR3 protein is one row after TCRdb ran MiXCR on the 5' RACE reads. The table lists some 68,000 distinct CDR3 sequences, about 6.5% of them singletons. The specimen comprised CD8+ T cells sorted from PBMCs, sampled roughly 46 days after the first yellow fever vaccination. This receptor was obtained from a man between 18 and 35 years old who received the YFV17D yellow fever vaccine. The V call is TRBV4-1, the J call TRBJ2-3; D gene uncertain. The CDR3 here is CASSQEGLSTDTQYF. In DNA, the CDR3 is TGCGCCAGCAGCCAAGAAGGCTTGAGCACAGATACGCAGTATTTT.